This TCR beta chain was documented in a study of cytomegalovirus exposure and HLA in healthy donors. About this clone itself: Its specificity is unknown.

Study outcomes and limitations: Researchers reported in a later analysis that a missense DCLRE1C variant was tied to TCR beta V- and J-gene trimming.

The CDR3 runs 15 residues. After removal of 5 bases from V and 0 bases from J, the junction contained 5 bases not matched to a gene. Germline V gives CDR1 SGHRS, CDR2 YFSETQ. Primers included in the PCR were 60 Vbeta and 13 Jbeta primers. The protocol was immunoSEQ multiplex PCR, while the TCRdb copy is restricted to in-frame clones and leaves out a portion. The sample consists of 150,000 or so clones, approximately 71% of them appearing once. The specimen sequenced was PBMCs. V and J are TRBV5-1 and TRBJ2-1, with TRBD2 matching 7 bases. This sequence was found in a man younger than 35 in good health and CMV-seropositive. The CDR3 sequence: CASRSRGSSYNEQFF. The CDR3 DNA reads as TGCGCCAGCAGATCTCGCGGGAGCTCCTACAATGAGCAGTTCTTC.